This T cell receptor (beta chain) originates from a study of control samples from healthy donors and cancer patients. Germline V CDR1 and CDR2: MDHEN, SYDVKM. The CDR3 is 12 residues long. V lost 5 bases to trimming and J lost 4 bases; unmatched junction nucleotides: 2. Clones were sequenced by immunoSEQ multiplex PCR, and TCRdb holds only the in-frame ones, with some missing. The sample holds roughly 150,000 clones, approximately 91% seen once. The chain carries TRBV28 and TRBJ2-7, with TRBD1 matching 7 bases. The clonotype comes from a man aged 30-40 years in good health. Sequencing was carried out using blood. The CDR3 DNA reads TGTGCCAGCAGTACGACAGGGTACGAGCAGTACTTC. This gives the protein CASSTTGYEQYF.